The sequence of this TCR beta chain was determined in a study of cytomegalovirus exposure and HLA in healthy donors. The study, taken as a whole, reports: The CMV antigen specificity of a few CMV-associated chains was confirmed through in vitro analysis. 164 TCR beta chains were listed as cytomegalovirus-associated. Later, an analysis found that TCR clusters from the first cohort tended to co-occur in the 120 or so validation repertoires.

Generated by immunoSEQ multiplex PCR, the TCRdb table keeps only in-frame clones and is missing some. The table has 150,000 to 250,000 clones, 65% to 90% seen once; the top ten hold 13%. Germline loops: CDR1 SGHRS, CDR2 YFSETQ. Deletions cut 0 bases from V and 0 bases from J, with 6 bases between. This CDR3 is 14 amino acids long. This clone was observed a few times. Its specificity is unknown. The origin of this receptor is a woman aged 25-40 years in good health and CMV-seropositive. The chain combines TRBV5-1 with TRBJ1-1; D unresolved. Sequenced input: PBMCs. The CDR3 is CASSLVSLNTEAFF. The CDR3 DNA reads as TGCGCCAGCAGCTTGGTATCGTTGAACACTGAAGCTTTCTTT.